Listed here are 22 T cell receptor beta chains from one sample, sequenced in a study of T-cell memory formation after mild COVID-19. TCRdb analysed the 5' RACE reads with MiXCR anew, one entry per CDR3 protein. The table lists about 290,000 distinct CDR3 sequences, roughly 18% of them singletons. Source material: PBMCs or a T cell subset sorted from them (not recorded which). All receptors come from a man aged 18 to 35 who had mild COVID-19 (a few samples of this study predate the infection). Cell type and time point are not known.

The chain uses TRBV12-3 or TRBV12-4 and TRBJ1-2; D remains unclear. V was trimmed by 3 bases and J by 7 bases, leaving 12 bases between them. This CDR3 has 13 amino acids. The CDR3 nucleotides read TGTGCCAGCAGTTTGACGGAGCTACTTGGCTACACCTTC. This encodes CASSLTELLGYTF.

This chain joins TRBV6-1 and TRBJ1-4; unclear D gene. Trimming took 5 bases from V and 2 from J, leaving 6 bases between them. This CDR3 comprises 13 residues. Germline CDR1 is MNHNS and CDR2 is SASEGT. The CDR3 spells CASSWSTNEKLFF. In nucleotides, the CDR3 is TGTGCCAGCAGTTGGAGTACTAATGAAAAACTGTTTTTT.

This sequence joins TRBV7-2 and TRBJ1-4, with D uncertain. V was trimmed by 1 base and J by 0 bases, leaving 6 bases between them. Looked up from germline, CDR1 is SGHTA and CDR2 is FQGNSA. This CDR3 contains 15 residues. The CDR3 here is CASSLVRATNEKLFF. The CDR3 nucleotides read TGTGCCAGCAGCTTAGTCAGAGCAACTAATGAAAAACTGTTTTTT.

The V gene is TRBV5-1, the J gene TRBJ2-3; 8 bases fit TRBD1. The CDR3 consists of 16 residues. With V trimmed by 0 bases and J by 0 bases, 3 bases remained unmatched. From germline, CDR1 is SGHRS and CDR2 YFSETQ. DNA of the CDR3: TGCGCCAGCAGCTTGGGACAGGGGAGAAGCACAGATACGCAGTATTTT. This codes for CASSLGQGRSTDTQYF.

The V and J genes are TRBV7-9 and TRBJ2-3; the D gene is possibly TRBD2 (5 bases). V was shortened by 3 bases and J by 3 bases, with 19 bases between the two germline ends. The CDR3 loop spans 17 amino acids. Looked up from germline, CDR1 is SEHNR and CDR2 is FQNEAQ (reference sequence). In DNA, the CDR3 is TGTGCCAGCAGCTTCCGCGCCGGAACTAGAATTACAGATACGCAGTATTTT. Its protein product is CASSFRAGTRITDTQYF.

V is TRBV5-6 and J is TRBJ1-3; D remains unclear. Germline V gene sequence: CDR1 SGHDT, CDR2 YYEEEE. The CDR3 length is 13 residues. Trimming left V 1 base short and J 9 bases short, with 11 bases between. The CDR3 nucleotides read TGTGCCAGCAGCTTGAGTTCGGGAGGCACCATATATTTT. Residues: CASSLSSGGTIYF.

The chain employs TRBV28 and TRBJ2-7; 13 bases are shared with TRBD2. CDR1 and CDR2 from the germline V gene are MDHEN and SYDVKM. There are 12 residues in the CDR3. The CDR3 here is CALGLAGREQYF. The CDR3 DNA is TGTGCGTTGGGACTAGCGGGGCGCGAGCAGTACTTC. Looking up the rest from reference TRBV28 and TRBJ2-7 gives the full variable domain: DVKVTQSSRYLVKRTGEKVFLECVQDMDHENMFWYRQDPGLGLRLIYFSYDVKMKEKGDIPEGYSVSREKKERFSLILESASTNQTSMYLCALGLAGREQYFGPGTRLTVT.

The genes are TRBV19 and TRBJ1-1; D is unresolved. The CDR3 totals 15 residues. V lost 0 bases, J lost 0 bases, and 8 bases lay in between. CDR1 and CDR2 (germline): LNHDA, SQIVND (reference sequence). The CDR3 sequence: CASSIDWLMNTEAFF. CDR3 nucleotides: TGTGCCAGTAGTATAGATTGGCTGATGAACACTGAAGCTTTCTTT.

The J gene is TRBJ1-3, the V gene TRBV9; no definite D call. V was cut by 4 bases and J by 1 base, with 9 bases left in between. The CDR3 length is 14 residues. CDR1 and CDR2 from the germline V gene are SGDLS and YYNGEE. The CDR3 loop is CASSQDPSGNTIYF. The CDR3 bases are TGTGCCAGCAGCCAGGATCCTTCTGGAAACACCATATATTTT.

This clonotype was counted many times. The CDR3 DNA follows: TGTGCCAGCAGTTACGGGGGCAATGAGCAGTTCTTC. This gives the protein CASSYGGNEQFF. The chain recombines TRBV6-5 with TRBJ2-1; D is possibly TRBD1 or TRBD2 (5 bases each). The germline V and J ends were trimmed by 2 bases and 6 bases, with 5 bases remaining between them. The CDR3 contains 12 residues. Germline V CDR1 and CDR2: MNHEY, SVGAGI.

This clonotype was counted only a few times. This rearrangement joins TRBV29-1 to TRBJ2-5; D may be TRBD1 (5 bases). In germline, CDR1 is SQVTM, CDR2 ANQGSEA. Trimming shortened V by 3 bases and J by 5 bases, and 13 bases separated the two germline ends. The CDR3 has 13 residues. CDR3 DNA sequence: TGCAGCGTTGACGGCGTGGGGCGGGAGACCCAGTACTTC. It yields the protein CSVDGVGRETQYF.

In its sample, this clonotype was seen a few times. The gene calls are TRBV10-3 and TRBJ2-7; D is perhaps TRBD1 (5 bases). CDR3 size: 14 residues. With 0 bases removed from V and 6 bases from J, the gap between germline ends came to 12 bases. Germline CDR1 ENHRY, CDR2 SYGVKD. The chain's CDR3 is CAISESRVELEQYF. CDR3 DNA sequence: TGTGCCATCAGTGAGTCCAGGGTGGAGCTCGAGCAGTACTTC.

This clonotype was picked up a small number of times. V gene TRBV5-1 combines with J gene TRBJ2-5, with 12 nucleotides matching TRBD2. This CDR3 region has 15 residues. Germline V gene data show CDR1 as SGHRS and CDR2 as YFSETQ. V was pared by 4 bases and J by 3 bases, with 4 bases of the junction left unmatched. Here the CDR3 DNA reads TGCGCCAGCAGCACCCGACTAGCGGGGGAAGAGACCCAGTACTTC. It codes for CASSTRLAGEETQYF.

The CDR3 sequence is CSGRGSSYNEQFF. The CDR3 DNA is TGCAGCGGCCGAGGGAGCTCCTACAATGAGCAGTTCTTC. V is TRBV29-1 and J is TRBJ2-1; D is perhaps TRBD2 (5 bases). Looked up from germline, CDR1 is SQVTM and CDR2 is ANQGSEA. Trimming left V 7 bases short and J 0 bases short, with 10 bases between. This CDR3 has 13 amino acids.

This clonotype has more than one count but fewer than ten. CDR3 residues: CASSQLSGGVTDTQYF. CDR3 nucleotides: TGTGCCAGCAGCCAGTTAAGCGGGGGAGTCACAGATACGCAGTATTTT. The chain has TRBV14 and TRBJ2-3, with 8 bases aligning to TRBD2. V was clipped by 3 bases and J by 2 bases; unmatched bases: 7. CDR1 is SGHDN, CDR2 FVKESK, per germline. This CDR3 region has 16 residues.

The chain joins TRBV10-3 to TRBJ2-3; 11 positions match TRBD2. CDR1 is ENHRY, CDR2 SYGVKD, per germline. This CDR3 contains 16 residues. With 2 bases clipped from V and 4 bases from J, the junction kept 5 bases outside the gene matches. This CDR3 reads CAISEGLAGGADTQYF. The CDR3 DNA sequence: TGTGCCATCAGTGAGGGGCTAGCGGGGGGCGCAGATACGCAGTATTTT.

The chain joins TRBV10-3 to TRBJ1-1, with TRBD1 matching 10 bases. The CDR3 is 14 residues long. The V gene's germline CDR1 is ENHRY and CDR2 SYGVKD. V trimming: 5 bases; J trimming: 3 bases; junction bases outside the gene matches: 3. The chain's CDR3 is CAISRQGADTEAFF. CDR3 bases: TGTGCCATCAGTCGACAGGGGGCGGACACTGAAGCTTTCTTT.

This clonotype was recorded a few times. The gene calls are TRBV6-5 and TRBJ2-3; 7 bases align to TRBD1. This CDR3 is built from 16 residues. J was trimmed by 4 bases and V by 5 bases; bases with no gene match: 12. Germline V CDR1 and CDR2: MNHEY, SVGAGI. The CDR3 DNA reads as TGTGCCAGCAGTCCCACAGAGGGGGCGCGGGCAGATACGCAGTATTTT. Its translation: CASSPTEGARADTQYF.

This clonotype was seen only a few times. This chain links TRBV9 with TRBJ1-4, with D possibly matching TRBD1 (5 bases). Between the trimmed V and J ends, which lost 4 bases and 7 bases, there was a span of 17 bases. This CDR3 spans 15 amino acids. Germline V gene data show CDR1 as SGDLS and CDR2 as YYNGEE. The CDR3 reads CASSKWGVNPEKLFF. The CDR3 region has the DNA TGTGCCAGCAGCAAATGGGGCGTGAATCCTGAAAAACTGTTTTTT.

This clonotype was detected only a few times. Written as DNA, the CDR3 is TGTGCCAGCCGGGACAGGGAGATCTATGGCTACACCTTC. This codes for CASRDREIYGYTF. The chain is built from TRBV6-1 and TRBJ1-2; TRBD1 agrees at 9 bases. CDR1 and CDR2 (germline): MNHNS, SASEGT. The CDR3 consists of 13 residues. V gave up 8 bases and J gave up 4 bases; unmatched junction bases: 5.

The chain is built from TRBV6-2 or TRBV6-3 and TRBJ1-2, with D possibly TRBD1 on 6 matching bases. The CDR3 has 12 residues. CDR1 MNHEY and CDR2 SVGEGT come from the germline V gene. The V end lost 5 bases, the J end lost 5 bases, and 9 bases lay between the germline ends. The CDR3: CASSQGRYGYTF. The CDR3 nucleotides are TGTGCCAGCAGTCAGGGGAGGTATGGCTACACCTTC.

The gene calls are TRBV20-1 and TRBJ2-5; unclear D gene. Trimming pared 0 bases from V and 1 base from J, leaving 12 bases between. In germline, CDR1 is DFQATT, CDR2 SNEGSKA (reference sequence). The length of the CDR3 is 15 residues. The CDR3 nucleotides are TGCAGTGCTAGAGATCCACGGACGCCCCAAGAGACCCAGTACTTC. As protein: CSARDPRTPQETQYF.